This TCR beta chain was identified in a study of blood T cell repertoires in COVID-19. The wider study: Italy, Spain and the United States were the sources of the convalescent and acute COVID-19 samples. PBMCs, B-cell-depleted T cells, or T cells were the source of the cDNA or gDNA that made up the material.

This CDR3 has 11 amino acids. V was shortened by 8 bases and J by 6 bases, with 7 bases between the two germline ends. Germline CDR1 is MDHEN and CDR2 is SYDVKM. Original analysis: Reference gene primer amplification gave nucleated cell count estimates. Sequencing used immunoSEQ multiplex PCR; TCRdb keeps in-frame clones, though not all of them. Clone size and the V and J calls come from that table; the DNA yielded D and trimming. The top ten hold 2% to 3% of the sample, which has 45,000 to 55,000 clones, 80% to 90% seen once. The sequenced sample consisted of peripheral blood. The TCR originated in a man between 45 and 60 years old with acute or convalescent COVID-19. The rearrangement links TRBV28 to TRBJ1-4; D call uncertain. The CDR3 protein is CASVSDEKLFF. The CDR3 DNA sequence: TGTGCCAGCGTCTCAGATGAAAAACTGTTTTTT.